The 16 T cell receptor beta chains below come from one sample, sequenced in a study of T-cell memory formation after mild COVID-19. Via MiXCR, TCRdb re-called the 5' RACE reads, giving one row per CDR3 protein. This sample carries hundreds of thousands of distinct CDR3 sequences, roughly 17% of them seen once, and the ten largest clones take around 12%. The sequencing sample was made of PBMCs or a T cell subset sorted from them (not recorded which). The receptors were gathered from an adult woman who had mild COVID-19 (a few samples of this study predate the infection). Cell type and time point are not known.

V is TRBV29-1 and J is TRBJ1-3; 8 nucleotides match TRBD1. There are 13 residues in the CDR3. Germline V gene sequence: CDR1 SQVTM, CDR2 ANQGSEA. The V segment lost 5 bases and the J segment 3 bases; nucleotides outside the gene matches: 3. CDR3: CSVRDRGGNTIYF. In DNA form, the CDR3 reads TGCAGCGTTCGAGACAGGGGTGGAAACACCATATATTTT.

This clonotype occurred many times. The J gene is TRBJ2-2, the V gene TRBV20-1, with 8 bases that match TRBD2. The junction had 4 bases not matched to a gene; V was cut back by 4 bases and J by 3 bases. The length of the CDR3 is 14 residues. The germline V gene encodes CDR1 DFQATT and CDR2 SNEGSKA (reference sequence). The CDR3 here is CSANPSGYTGELFF. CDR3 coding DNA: TGCAGTGCTAACCCTAGCGGGTACACCGGGGAGCTGTTTTTT.

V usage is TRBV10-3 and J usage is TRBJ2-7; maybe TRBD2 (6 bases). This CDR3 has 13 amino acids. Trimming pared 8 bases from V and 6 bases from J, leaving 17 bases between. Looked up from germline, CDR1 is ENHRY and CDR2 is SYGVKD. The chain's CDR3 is CAISSAGRGEQYF. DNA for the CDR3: TGTGCCATCTCTAGTGCCGGGCGGGGCGAGCAGTACTTC.

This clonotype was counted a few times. The CDR3 here is CSARDQRTRGRERVLPKNIQYF. The CDR3 coding sequence is TGCAGTGCTAGGGACCAAAGAACCCGGGGCAGGGAAAGAGTCCTTCCCAAAAACATTCAGTACTTC. This chain joins TRBV20-1 and TRBJ2-4; D is tentatively TRBD1 or TRBD2 (5 bases each). CDR1 is DFQATT and CDR2 is SNEGSKA in the germline V gene (reference sequence). The V and J ends lost 3 bases and 2 bases respectively, with 35 bases between them. The CDR3 totals 22 residues.

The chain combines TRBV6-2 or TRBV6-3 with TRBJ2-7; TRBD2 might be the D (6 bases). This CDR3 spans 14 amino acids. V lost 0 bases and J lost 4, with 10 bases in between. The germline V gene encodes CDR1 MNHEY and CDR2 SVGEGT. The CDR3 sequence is CASSYSEGRYEQYF. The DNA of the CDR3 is TGTGCCAGCAGTTACTCGGAGGGCAGGTACGAGCAGTACTTC.

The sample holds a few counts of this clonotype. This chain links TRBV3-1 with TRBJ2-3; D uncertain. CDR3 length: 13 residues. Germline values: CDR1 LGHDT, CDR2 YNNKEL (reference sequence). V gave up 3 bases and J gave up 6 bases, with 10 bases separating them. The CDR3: CASSHGSADTQYF. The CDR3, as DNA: TGTGCCAGCAGCCACGGTAGTGCTGATACGCAGTATTTT.

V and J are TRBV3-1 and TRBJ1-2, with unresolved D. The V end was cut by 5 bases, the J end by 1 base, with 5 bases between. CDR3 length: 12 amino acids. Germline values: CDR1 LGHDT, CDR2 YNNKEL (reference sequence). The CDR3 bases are TGTGCCAGCAGCGAGTTTAACTATGGCTACACCTTC. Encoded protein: CASSEFNYGYTF.

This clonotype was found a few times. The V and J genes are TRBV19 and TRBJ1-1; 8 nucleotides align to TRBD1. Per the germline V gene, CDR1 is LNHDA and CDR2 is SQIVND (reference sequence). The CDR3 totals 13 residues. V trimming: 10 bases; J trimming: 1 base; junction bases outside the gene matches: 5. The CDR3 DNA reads TGTGCCACCCACGGACAGGGGAACACTGAAGCTTTCTTT. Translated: CATHGQGNTEAFF.

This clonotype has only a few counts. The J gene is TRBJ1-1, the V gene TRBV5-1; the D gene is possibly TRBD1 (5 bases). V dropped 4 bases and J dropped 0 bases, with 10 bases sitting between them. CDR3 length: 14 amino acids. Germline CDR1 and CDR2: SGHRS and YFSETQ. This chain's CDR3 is CASSLGPLNTEAFF. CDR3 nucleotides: TGCGCCAGCAGCCTGGGGCCGCTGAACACTGAAGCTTTCTTT.

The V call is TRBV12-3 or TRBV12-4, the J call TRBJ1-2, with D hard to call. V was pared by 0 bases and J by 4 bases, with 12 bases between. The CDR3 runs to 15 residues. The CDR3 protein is CASSLASTRGYGYTF. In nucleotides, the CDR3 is TGTGCCAGCAGTTTAGCGAGCACCCGGGGCTATGGCTACACCTTC.

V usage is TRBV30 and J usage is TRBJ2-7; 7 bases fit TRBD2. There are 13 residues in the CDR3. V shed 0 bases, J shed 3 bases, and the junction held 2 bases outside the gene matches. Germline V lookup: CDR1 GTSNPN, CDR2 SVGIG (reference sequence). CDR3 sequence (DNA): TGTGCCTGGAGTGTGACGGGAGGCTACGAGCAGTACTTC. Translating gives CAWSVTGGYEQYF.

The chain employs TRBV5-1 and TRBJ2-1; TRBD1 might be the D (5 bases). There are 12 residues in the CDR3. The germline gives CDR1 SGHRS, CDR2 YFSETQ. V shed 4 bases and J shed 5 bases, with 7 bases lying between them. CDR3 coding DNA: TGCGCCAGCAGCGAACAGGACAATGAGCAGTTCTTC. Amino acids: CASSEQDNEQFF. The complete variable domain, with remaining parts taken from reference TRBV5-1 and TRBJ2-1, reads KAGVTQTPRYLIKTRGQQVTLSCSPISGHRSVSWYQQTPGQGLQFLFEYFSETQRNKGNFPGRFSGRQFSNSRSEMNVSTLELGDSALYLCASSEQDNEQFFGPGTRLTVL.

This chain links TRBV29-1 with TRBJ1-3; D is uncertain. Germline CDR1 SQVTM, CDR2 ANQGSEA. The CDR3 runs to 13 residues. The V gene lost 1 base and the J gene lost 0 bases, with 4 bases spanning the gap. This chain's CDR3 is CSVEGNSGNTIYF. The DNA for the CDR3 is TGCAGCGTTGAAGGGAACTCTGGAAACACCATATATTTT.

Written as DNA, the CDR3 is TGTGCCAGCAGTTTTCAGGGGGCTTCCTACAATGAGCAGTTCTTC. This gives the protein CASSFQGASYNEQFF. The chain is built from TRBV12-3 or TRBV12-4 and TRBJ2-1; 8 bases line up with TRBD1. CDR3 length: 15 amino acids. With 3 bases clipped from V and 1 base from J, the junction kept 2 bases outside the gene matches.

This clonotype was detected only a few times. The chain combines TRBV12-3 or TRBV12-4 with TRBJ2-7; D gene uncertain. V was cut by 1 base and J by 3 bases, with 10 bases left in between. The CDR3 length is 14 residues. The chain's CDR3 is CASSLGAGVYEQYF. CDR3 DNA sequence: TGTGCCAGCAGTTTAGGGGCAGGAGTCTACGAGCAGTACTTC.

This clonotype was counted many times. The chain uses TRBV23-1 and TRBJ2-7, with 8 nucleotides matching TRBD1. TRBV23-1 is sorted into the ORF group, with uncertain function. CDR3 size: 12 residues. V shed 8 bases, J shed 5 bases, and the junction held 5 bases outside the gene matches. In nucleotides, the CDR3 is TGCGCCAGCCGGGACAGGAGCGACGAGCAGTACTTC. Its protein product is CASRDRSDEQYF.